This T cell receptor beta chain comes out of a study of CD8+CD57+ T cells in acquired aplastic anemia. For the study at large: CD4+ and CD8+ cells, once sorted, gave DNA averaging roughly 3.2 ug. Study-level findings and limits: The same twenty-nine CD8+ CDR3 sequences occurred in patients and in controls.

This clonotype was detected ten times or more. Its target is not known. All sequencing subjects had displayed CD8+CD57+ cell expansion on flow cytometry. Genomic DNA provided the template from which TCR beta VDJ and CDR3 profiles were obtained. TCRdb re-called the reads with MiXCR, one entry per CDR3 protein. The sample carries 180,000 or so distinct CDR3 sequences, roughly half recorded once. CDR1 and CDR2 (germline): DFQATT, SNEGSKA (reference sequence). Trimming removed 6 bases at V and 3 bases at J, with 20 bases between. This CDR3 is 15 amino acids long. The TCR comes from a human donor with aplastic anemia. The rearrangement links TRBV20-1 to TRBJ1-1, with a tentative D call TRBD1 (6 bases). The material sequenced was sorted CD4+, CD8+, or CD8+CD57+ T cells (not recorded which) from PBMCs. The CDR3 loop reads CSASLGGGSDTEAFF. The CDR3 DNA reads as TGCAGTGCAAGCCTAGGTGGGGGCAGTGACACTGAAGCTTTCTTT.